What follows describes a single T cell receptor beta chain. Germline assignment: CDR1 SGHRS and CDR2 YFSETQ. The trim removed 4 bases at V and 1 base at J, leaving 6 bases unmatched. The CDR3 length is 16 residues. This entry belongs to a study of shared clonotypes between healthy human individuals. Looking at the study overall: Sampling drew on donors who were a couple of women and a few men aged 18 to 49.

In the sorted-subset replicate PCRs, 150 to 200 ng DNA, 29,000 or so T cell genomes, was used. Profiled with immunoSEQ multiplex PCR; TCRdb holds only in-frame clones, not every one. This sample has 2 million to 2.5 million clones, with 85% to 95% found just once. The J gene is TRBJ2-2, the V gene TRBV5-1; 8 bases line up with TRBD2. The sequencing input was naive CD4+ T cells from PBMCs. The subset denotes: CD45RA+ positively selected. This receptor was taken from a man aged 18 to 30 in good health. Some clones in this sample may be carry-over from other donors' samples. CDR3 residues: CASSLTSGRNTGELFF. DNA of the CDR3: TGCGCCAGCAGCCTCACCAGCGGGAGGAACACCGGGGAGCTGTTTTTT.